A selection of T cell receptor beta chains follows, all from one sample in a study of early stage breast cancer tumors. Assay: immunoSEQ multiplex PCR; the TCRdb copy retains only in-frame clones and omits some. The sample contains over 8,500 clones, 70% to 80% of which appear only once. Specimen: breast tumor tissue. These receptors originate from a person aged 40-50 years with breast cancer. Both conserved end residues are part of each CDR3. D genes are given only for firm matches. Where a row states a size, it is once, few, many or the class of an expanded clone; other rows omit it.

>NA|NA|TRBV7-6|TRBJ2-2
CASTPDDPNTGELFF
TGTGCCAGCACACCCGATGATCCGAACACCGGGGAGCTGTTTTTT
>NA|once|TRBV5-1|TRBJ1-5
CASSLGTDSVQPQHF
TGCGCCAGCAGCTTGGGGACCGACTCCGTCCAGCCCCAGCATTTT
>TRBD1|NA|TRBV7-3|TRBJ1-4
CASSRGQGGNEKLFF
TGTGCCAGCAGCAGGGGACAGGGGGGAAATGAAAAACTGTTTTTT
>TRBD2|NA|TRBV10-3|TRBJ2-1
CAISERTSGKMSYNEQFF
TGTGCCATCAGTGAAAGGACTAGCGGGAAGATGTCCTACAATGAGCAGTTCTTC
>NA|NA|TRBV5-5|TRBJ2-3
CASSPQLDTQYF
TGTGCCAGCAGCCCACAGCTAGATACGCAGTATTTT
>NA|NA|TRBV6-1|TRBJ1-5
CASRRTGPNQPQHF
TGTGCCAGCCGCCGGACGGGACCCAATCAGCCCCAGCATTTT
>NA|NA|TRBV11-3|TRBJ1-2
CASSLASADGYTF
TGTGCCAGCAGCCTCGCCAGCGCGGATGGCTACACCTTC
>TRBD1|few|TRBV27|TRBJ1-5
CASTRPRDRDSNQPQHF
TGTGCCAGCACCCGGCCCCGGGACAGGGATAGCAATCAGCCCCAGCATTTT
>NA|NA|TRBV19|TRBJ2-1
CASSRGRQSSYNEQFF
TGTGCCAGTAGCCGGGGGCGCCAGAGCTCCTACAATGAGCAGTTCTTC
>NA|few|TRBV7-8|TRBJ2-5
CATSETQYF
TGTGCCACCTCAGAGACCCAGTACTTC
>TRBD1|few|TRBV5-5|TRBJ1-2
CASSLIQGAHYGYTF
TGTGCCAGCAGCTTGATCCAGGGGGCGCATTATGGCTACACCTTC
>TRBD1|NA|TRBV5-1|TRBJ2-7
CASSLGGTGNYEQYF
TGCGCCAGCAGCTTGGGGGGGACAGGGAACTACGAGCAGTACTTC
>TRBD2|hyperexpanded|TRBV19|TRBJ2-7
CASSIDLASGAYEQYF
TGTGCCAGTAGTATAGATCTGGCTAGCGGGGCTTACGAGCAGTACTTC
>TRBD2|NA|TRBV9|TRBJ2-1
CASSVERESGEQFF
TGTGCCAGCAGCGTAGAGCGGGAGTCGGGGGAGCAGTTCTTC
>NA|NA|TRBV5-6|TRBJ1-5
CASSFRGGRVDQPQHF
TGTGCCAGCAGCTTCAGAGGCGGCAGGGTTGATCAGCCCCAGCATTTT
>NA|NA|TRBV7-9|TRBJ2-2
CATRSLTARDISSTGELFF
TGTGCCACCCGTAGTCTTACAGCGAGGGACATTTCTTCCACCGGGGAGCTGTTTTTT
>TRBD2|NA|TRBV5-3|TRBJ2-1
CARSSGLAGEFPANEQFF
TGTGCCAGAAGCTCAGGACTAGCGGGAGAGTTTCCCGCCAATGAGCAGTTCTTC
>NA|NA|TRBV4-1|TRBJ2-4
CASSQEQGAKNIQYF
TGCGCCAGCAGCCAAGAGCAGGGGGCCAAAAACATTCAGTACTTC
>NA|NA|TRBV6-5|TRBJ2-1
CASSSDHIGEQFF
TGTGCCAGCAGTTCCGATCATATAGGTGAGCAGTTCTTC
>NA|NA|TRBV6-5|TRBJ1-2
CASRVTVNYGYTF
TGTGCCAGCAGGGTAACGGTAAACTATGGCTACACCTTC